Presented here are 22 T cell receptor beta chains from one specimen sequenced in a study of blood T cells in healthy people across ages. Together with a sample-barcoded 5' primer, a J-beta primer mix was included in a second PCR lasting about 7 to 11 cycles. One entry per CDR3 protein results from TCRdb running MiXCR on the 5' RACE reads. Here the sample spans 700,000 or so distinct CDR3 sequences, 35% to 50% being singletons. The material sequenced was blood. The receptors were gathered from a man older than 75 in good health.

Concerning this clonotype itself: One end of the junction is discordant with germline, which a read error may explain. J is TRBJ2-3 and V is TRBV12-3 or TRBV12-4; 7 positions match TRBD2. This CDR3 region has 16 residues. The CDR3 DNA is TGTGCCAGCAGCCCTCTTACTGGCGGGAGCACAGATACGGAGTATTTT. Its protein is CASSPLTGGSTDTEYF.

The chain uses TRBV6-6 and TRBJ2-7; 9 bases are shared with TRBD2. Germline V gives CDR1 MNHNY, CDR2 SVGAGI (reference sequence). The CDR3 totals 16 residues. V was clipped by 2 bases and J by 2 bases; unmatched bases: 7. The CDR3 reads CASSYGASGITYEQYF. The CDR3 nucleotides are TGTGCCAGCAGTTACGGGGCTAGCGGGATAACCTACGAGCAGTACTTC.

This clonotype was counted between two and nine times. The chain is built from TRBV7-2 and TRBJ1-5; D may be TRBD1 (6 bases). The germline gives CDR1 SGHTA, CDR2 FQGNSA. Trimming left V 1 base short and J 5 bases short, with 12 bases between. The length of the CDR3 is 15 residues. CDR3 loop: CASSLETGRHQPQHF. Here the CDR3 DNA reads TGTGCCAGCAGCTTAGAGACAGGCAGGCATCAGCCCCAGCATTTT.

This sequence joins TRBV6-2 or TRBV6-3 and TRBJ2-1; 11 bases line up with TRBD1. Per germline, CDR1 MNHEY and CDR2 SVGEGT. V lost 6 bases, J lost 12 bases, and 16 bases stayed unmatched. The CDR3 length is 16 residues. CDR3 region: CASSPTGTGGSSGQFF. In DNA form, the CDR3 reads TGTGCCAGCAGCCCAACCGGGACAGGGGGTTCCAGTGGGCAGTTCTTC.

V and J are TRBV4-2 and TRBJ2-5; D gene uncertain. The CDR3 contains 11 residues. Deletions cut 10 bases from V and 11 bases from J, with 17 bases between. CDR1 LGHNA and CDR2 YNFKEQ come from the germline V gene. CDR3: CATGLGNEQYF. In DNA form, the CDR3 reads TGTGCCACCGGGCTTGGCAATGAGCAGTACTTC.

The chain has TRBV4-2 and TRBJ2-7; TRBD2 agrees at 7 bases. From germline, CDR1 is LGHNA and CDR2 YNFKEQ. This CDR3 is 14 amino acids long. The J segment lost 2 bases and the V segment lost 2 bases, leaving 3 bases of the junction unmatched. The CDR3 sequence: CASSQSGGTYEQYF. The CDR3 DNA is TGTGCCAGCAGCCAATCCGGGGGGACCTACGAGCAGTACTTC.

The chain carries TRBV23-1 and TRBJ2-7, with 7 bases aligning to TRBD2. Matching the DNA end better, TRBJ2-5 makes the J call doubtful. TRBV23-1 is marked as an open reading frame, function uncertain. The CDR3 sequence is 14 residues long. The CDR3, as DNA: TGCGCCAGCAGTCACCGGGGGGATCGTGAGACCCAGTACTTC. This encodes CASSHRGDRETQYF.

Only a few counts were recorded for this clonotype. The chain links TRBV7-2 to TRBJ2-2; tentatively, D is TRBD2 (6 bases). Germline CDR1 is SGHTA and CDR2 is FQGNSA. There are 13 residues in the CDR3. The V end was cut by 2 bases, the J end by 6 bases, with 7 bases between. The CDR3 region has the DNA TGTGCCAGCAGCTTACGGGGGTCCGGGGAGCTGTTTTTT. This sequence encodes CASSLRGSGELFF. The full variable domain, rest sourced from reference TRBV7-2 and TRBJ2-2, is GAGVSQSPSNKVTEKGKDVELRCDPISGHTALYWYRQSLGQGLEFLIYFQGNSAPDKSGLPSDRFSAERTGGSVSTLTIQRTQQEDSAVYLCASSLRGSGELFFGEGSRLTVL.

The chain has TRBV19 and TRBJ1-2; D call uncertain. Between the trimmed V and J ends, which lost 3 bases and 8 bases, there was a span of 13 bases. CDR1 and CDR2 from the germline V gene are LNHDA and SQIVND (reference sequence). The CDR3 contains 13 residues. CDR3 in DNA: TGTGCCAGTAGTATCTCTGGGAAGGAGGGCTACACCTTC. Protein product: CASSISGKEGYTF.

This clonotype was detected a few times. CDR3 protein: CASTTGGGTYEQYF. CDR3 DNA: TGCGCCAGCACCACCGGGGGGGGCACCTACGAGCAGTACTTC. This chain joins TRBV5-1 and TRBJ2-7; 8 bases match TRBD2. V shed 6 bases, J shed 2 bases, and the junction held 7 bases outside the gene matches. Germline V gene lookup returns CDR1 SGHRS and CDR2 YFSETQ. The CDR3 is made up of 14 amino acids.

This clonotype was observed many times. V and J are TRBV20-1 and TRBJ1-2; the D is unclear. V gave up 2 bases and J gave up 3 bases, with 7 bases separating them. The CDR3 runs to 12 residues. Germline CDR1 is DFQATT and CDR2 is SNEGSKA (reference sequence). CDR3 residues: CSARTDYYGYTF. The CDR3 coding sequence is TGCAGTGCTAGAACAGACTACTATGGCTACACCTTC.

This clonotype was seen repeatedly, ten times or more. The CDR3 region is CASSSRGEQFF. The DNA of the CDR3 is TGTGCCAGCAGCTCTCGCGGTGAGCAGTTCTTC. This chain links TRBV7-2 with TRBJ2-1; D remains unclear. The CDR3 spans 11 residues. CDR1 and CDR2 (germline): SGHTA, FQGNSA. V lost 4 bases and J lost 9, with 7 bases in between.

The chain links TRBV5-1 to TRBJ2-3; D unclear. Per the germline V gene, CDR1 is SGHRS and CDR2 is YFSETQ. V lost 4 bases and J lost 2, with 14 bases in between. The CDR3 extends over 15 amino acids. CDR3 loop: CASSIEFRPTDTQYF. CDR3 DNA sequence: TGCGCCAGCAGCATAGAGTTTCGCCCCACAGATACGCAGTATTTT.

The chain has TRBV28 and TRBJ1-2, with unresolved D. CDR1 is MDHEN, CDR2 SYDVKM, per germline. Trimming stripped 7 bases from V and 5 bases from J, with 38 bases between. The CDR3 is made up of 21 amino acids. The CDR3 sequence: CASMDPDRPVTAKRLYYGYTF. The CDR3 nucleotides read TGTGCCAGCATGGACCCTGATCGTCCAGTTACCGCGAAGAGACTATATTATGGCTACACCTTC.

A remark on this clonotype: Sequence at one end of the junction differs from germline and may be a read error. The J gene is TRBJ2-7, the V gene TRBV7-2; weak D call: TRBD2 (6 bases). CDR1 and CDR2 (germline): SGHTA, FQGNSA. This CDR3 has 16 amino acids. In DNA, the CDR3 is TGTGTCAGCAGTTCTGCTAGCGAGGGCTCCTACAATGAGCAGTACTTC. This sequence encodes CVSSSASEGSYNEQYF.

J is TRBJ1-6 and V is TRBV7-2; no clear D. The CDR3 runs 16 residues. Between the trimmed V and J ends, which lost 1 base and 7 bases, there was a span of 14 bases. The germline gives CDR1 SGHTA, CDR2 FQGNSA. The CDR3: CASSLGEHTRNSPLHF. CDR3 sequence (DNA): TGTGCCAGCAGCTTAGGAGAACACACGCGGAATTCACCCCTCCACTTT.

The chain recombines TRBV9 with TRBJ2-1; D is perhaps TRBD1 or TRBD2 (5 bases each). This CDR3 is 13 amino acids long. V lost 0 bases to trimming and J lost 13 bases, with 14 bases between them. Per the germline V gene, CDR1 is SGDLS and CDR2 is YYNGEE. CDR3 amino acids: CASSVAGQETQFF. CDR3 nucleotide sequence: TGTGCCAGCAGCGTAGCGGGGCAAGAGACCCAGTTCTTC.

J is TRBJ2-7 and V is TRBV28; perhaps TRBD1 as D (7 bases). Germline CDR1 MDHEN, CDR2 SYDVKM. The CDR3 contains 15 residues. Deletions cut 3 bases from V and 2 bases from J, with 14 bases between. Written as DNA, the CDR3 is TGTGCCAGCAGTTTCTTGGCAGGGGGGACCTACGAGCAGTACTTC. Encoded protein: CASSFLAGGTYEQYF.

This clonotype was seen at least ten times. The chain uses TRBV7-2 and TRBJ2-7, with a weak D call TRBD1 (5 bases). Trimming removed 4 bases from V and 3 bases from J, with 10 bases in between. The CDR3 is 13 residues long. The germline CDR1 and CDR2 sequences are SGHTA and FQGNSA. The CDR3 nucleotides read TGTGCCAGCAGCTCCCAAGGGGACTACGAGCAGTACTTC. As protein: CASSSQGDYEQYF.

In DNA form, the CDR3 reads TGTGCCAGCAGTCGACTGGGGGGCGGGTCCTACAATGAGCAGTTCTTC. Its protein product is CASSRLGGGSYNEQFF. V usage is TRBV6-1 and J usage is TRBJ2-1; D possibly matches TRBD1 or TRBD2 (6 bases each). Germline-derived CDR1 and CDR2 are MNHNS and SASEGT. V lost 5 bases, J lost 1 base, and 15 bases lay in between. This CDR3 is 16 amino acids long.

This clonotype has at least ten counts. This chain uses TRBV28 with TRBJ2-7, with D maybe TRBD1 (6 bases). V lost 5 bases, J lost 6 bases, and 32 bases lay in between. From germline, CDR1 is MDHEN and CDR2 SYDVKM. The CDR3 runs to 19 residues. The CDR3 region is CASSLTYQGNALLRPEQYF. The CDR3 coding sequence is TGTGCCAGCAGTCTGACTTACCAGGGGAATGCTTTGCTACGCCCCGAGCAGTACTTC.

This clonotype was detected once. A much larger clone lies one base from this, so it may be a read error. The rearrangement uses TRBV5-1 and TRBJ2-7, with 7 bases identical to TRBD1. Germline-derived CDR1 and CDR2 are SGHRS and YFSETQ. The V gene end was trimmed by 4 bases and the J gene end by 5 bases; junction bases not matched to a gene: 9. CDR3 size: 14 residues. CDR3 DNA: TGCGCCAGCAGCGGAACGGACAGGACCGACGAGCAGTACTTC. Protein: CASSGTDRTDEQYF.